The next 23 T cell receptor beta chains were all read from a single sample in a study of blood T cells in healthy people across ages. Primed by a sample-barcoded 5' primer and a J-beta primer mix, a second PCR proceeded for roughly 6 to 12 cycles. MiXCR, applied by TCRdb to the 5' RACE reads, yields one record per CDR3 protein. This table holds hundreds of thousands of distinct CDR3 sequences, around 21% found once. Sequencing was done on a sample of blood. Receptor source: a man between 65 and 79 years old in good health.

This clonotype has just a few counts. A much larger clonotype is one base distant, so this may be a read error. DNA for the CDR3: TGTGCCAGCAGCTCGGCCTCGACAGGGAGCTCTGGAAGCACCATATATTTT. Protein sequence: CASSSASTGSSGSTIYF. V usage is TRBV7-9 and J usage is TRBJ1-3; 7 bases fit TRBD1. This CDR3 contains 17 residues. Germline assignment: CDR1 SEHNR and CDR2 FQNEAQ (reference sequence).

This clonotype was found many times. The J gene is TRBJ2-7, the V gene TRBV2; 7 nucleotides line up with TRBD1. V was pared by 5 bases and J by 2 bases, with 3 bases of the junction left unmatched. Looked up from germline, CDR1 is SNHLY and CDR2 is FYNNEI. The CDR3 contains 13 residues. The CDR3 protein is CASSRQGTYEQYF. In nucleotides, the CDR3 is TGTGCCAGCAGTCGACAGGGTACCTACGAGCAGTACTTC. The full variable domain, rest sourced from reference TRBV2 and TRBJ2-7, is EPEVTQTPSHQVTQMGQEVILRCVPISNHLYFYWYRQILGQKVEFLVSFYNNEISEKSEIFDDQFSVERPDGSNFTLKIRSTKLEDSAMYFCASSRQGTYEQYFGPGTRLTVT.

The chain recombines TRBV24-1 with TRBJ2-1; 9 bases match TRBD2. Germline V gives CDR1 KGHDR, CDR2 SFDVKD. V lost 3 bases, J lost 2 bases, and 16 bases stayed unmatched. CDR3 length: 20 amino acids. The CDR3 region has the DNA TGTGCCACCAGTGATCGGGGCCTAAGGACTAGCGACCCGACCTACAATGAGCAGTTCTTC. As protein: CATSDRGLRTSDPTYNEQFF.

The chain carries TRBV6-4 and TRBJ1-6; TRBD1 matches 11 bases. The CDR3 is 17 residues long. Germline loops: CDR1 MRHNA, CDR2 SNTAGT. V shed 1 base and J 7 bases; nucleotides not matched to a gene: 6. The CDR3 bases are TGTGCCAGCAGTGACTTCCGGACAGGGGGCACCAATTCACCCCTCCACTTT. Translation: CASSDFRTGGTNSPLHF.

There are a few counts of this clonotype. The chain is built from TRBV28 and TRBJ1-2; no clear D. V lost 2 bases, J lost 2 bases, and 6 bases lay in between. Germline assignment: CDR1 MDHEN and CDR2 SYDVKM. This CDR3 region has 13 residues. CDR3 sequence reads: CASSLVQNYGYTF. CDR3 bases: TGTGCCAGCAGTTTAGTACAAAACTATGGCTACACCTTC.

This clonotype occurred a few times. The rearrangement uses TRBV28 and TRBJ1-2; a weak D match, TRBD1 (6 bases). V was clipped by 7 bases and J by 7 bases, with 19 bases between them. From germline, CDR1 is MDHEN and CDR2 SYDVKM. The CDR3 spans 14 residues. In DNA, the CDR3 is TGTGCCAGCATCCAGGGGAGTGTCTCAGGTGGCTACACCTTC. As protein: CASIQGSVSGGYTF.

The rearrangement uses TRBV6-6 and TRBJ2-5; 8 bases are a match to TRBD1. The better agreement between TRBJ2-7 and the DNA end casts doubt on the J call. Germline values: CDR1 MNHNY, CDR2 SVGAGI (reference sequence). The CDR3 sequence is 14 residues long. Written as DNA, the CDR3 is TGTGCCAGCAGTTACTCCCAGGGGGCTAACGAGCAGTACTTC. This translates into CASSYSQGANEQYF.

This clonotype came up a few times. This chain joins TRBV12-3 or TRBV12-4 and TRBJ2-1; weak D call: TRBD2 (6 bases). V lost 4 bases and J 0 bases, leaving 13 bases between the germline ends. The CDR3 has 16 amino acids. The CDR3 nucleotides read TGTGCCAGCAGTTCATTAGCGGCAACCTCCTACAATGAGCAGTTCTTC. This encodes CASSSLAATSYNEQFF.

This clonotype turned up a few times. The chain links TRBV28 to TRBJ2-5, with D unresolved. The J call may be wrong; the DNA end is better matched by TRBJ2-1. The CDR3 contains 12 residues. CDR1 and CDR2 (germline): MDHEN, SYDVKM. CDR3 in amino acids: CASSALARLQFF. CDR3 sequence (DNA): TGTGCCAGCAGTGCCCTGGCCAGGCTGCAGTTCTTC.

This clonotype was seen a few times. The V gene is TRBV12-3 or TRBV12-4, the J gene TRBJ2-5; 7 bases match TRBD2. This CDR3 is built from 15 residues. The ends lost 8 bases at V and 0 bases at J; junction bases unmatched: 9. CDR3: CASAPEGGYQETQYF. The CDR3 DNA reads as TGTGCCAGCGCGCCGGAGGGAGGGTACCAAGAGACCCAGTACTTC.

This rearrangement joins TRBV4-1 to TRBJ2-2, with 9 bases matching TRBD1. In germline, CDR1 is MGHRA, CDR2 YSYEKL. V lost 0 bases and J lost 6; bases outside the gene matches: 8. The CDR3 contains 17 residues. The CDR3 sequence is CASSQEPGQGGAGELFF. CDR3 DNA sequence: TGCGCCAGCAGCCAAGAACCGGGACAGGGCGGGGCCGGGGAGCTGTTTTTT.

This clonotype turned up a few times. The rearrangement joins TRBV6-1 to TRBJ2-4, with unresolved D. The CDR3 contains 14 residues. V dropped 2 bases and J dropped 4 bases, with 9 bases sitting between them. Germline V gene lookup returns CDR1 MNHNS and CDR2 SASEGT. CDR3 sequence reads: CASSELDGKNIQYF. For the CDR3, the DNA is TGTGCCAGCAGTGAACTGGATGGGAAAAACATTCAGTACTTC.

This clonotype turned up a few times. The chain links TRBV15 to TRBJ2-3; D may correspond to TRBD1 or TRBD2 (6 bases each). V gave up 1 base and J gave up 5 bases, with 16 bases separating them. The CDR3 totals 16 residues. CDR1 and CDR2 from the germline V gene are LNHNV and YYDKDF (reference sequence). CDR3 bases: TGTGCCACCAGCAGAGGTGTAGGGGGAGGAAGAGATACGCAGTATTTT. As protein: CATSRGVGGGRDTQYF.

This clonotype showed up just a few times. This chain connects TRBV4-3 to TRBJ2-7, with D tentatively TRBD2 (6 bases). Germline lookup yields CDR1 LGHNA and CDR2 YSLEER. This CDR3 spans 15 amino acids. The V end was cut by 3 bases, the J end by 4 bases, with 16 bases between. CDR3: CASSHGAGQGYEQYF. The DNA for the CDR3 is TGCGCCAGCAGCCATGGAGCGGGCCAAGGGTACGAGCAGTACTTC.

This clonotype appeared many times. This chain joins TRBV27 and TRBJ2-7; 9 bases are a match to TRBD2. Trimming at V came to 6 bases and at J to 5 bases, leaving 5 bases not matched to a gene. Germline V CDR1 and CDR2: MNHEY, SMNVEV (reference sequence). CDR3 length equals 13 residues. The CDR3 reads CASRSSGNDEQYF. The CDR3 nucleotides read TGTGCCAGCAGATCTAGCGGGAACGACGAGCAGTACTTC.

This chain connects TRBV12-3 or TRBV12-4 to TRBJ2-1, with D perhaps assigned TRBD1 or TRBD2 (5 bases each). Deletions cut 5 bases from V and 2 bases from J, with 10 bases between. There are 14 residues in the CDR3. CDR3 DNA sequence: TGTGCCAGCAGTCCCCCGGGACCCTACAATGAGCAGTTCTTC. Its translation is CASSPPGPYNEQFF.

The CDR3 DNA is TGCAGTGCTAGAGGGACTAGCGGGCGGTACGAGCAGTACTTC. It yields the protein CSARGTSGRYEQYF. The J gene is TRBJ2-7, the V gene TRBV20-1, with 11 nucleotides matching TRBD2. There are 14 residues in the CDR3. Unmatched junction bases numbered 3, after V lost 1 base and J lost 4 bases. CDR1 and CDR2 from the germline V gene are DFQATT and SNEGSKA (reference sequence).

The rearrangement uses TRBV5-6 and TRBJ1-3; D might be TRBD1 (5 bases). The germline V and J ends were trimmed by 1 base and 2 bases, with 10 bases remaining between them. Germline V gene lookup returns CDR1 SGHDT and CDR2 YYEEEE. The CDR3 length is 15 residues. The CDR3 DNA sequence: TGTGCCAGCAGCTTGAGGGGTGGGCCTGGAAACACCATATATTTT. Translated: CASSLRGGPGNTIYF.

V usage is TRBV7-9 and J usage is TRBJ2-5; a weak D match, TRBD2 (6 bases). TRBJ2-1 matches the DNA end more closely, so the J call is doubtful. This CDR3 is built from 17 residues. Germline V lookup: CDR1 SEHNR, CDR2 FQNEAQ (reference sequence). This CDR3 is CASSLNSGRGSANEQFF. The CDR3 DNA sequence: TGTGCCAGCAGCTTAAACTCTGGGCGGGGTTCCGCCAATGAGCAGTTCTTC.

A few counts support this clonotype. The J gene is TRBJ2-1, the V gene TRBV9; D uncertain. With 6 bases removed from V and 0 bases from J, the gap between germline ends came to 13 bases. The length of the CDR3 is 15 residues. Germline CDR1 and CDR2: SGDLS and YYNGEE. CDR3 nucleotide sequence: TGTGCCAGCAATAAGGGCGGTAGCTCCTACAATGAGCAGTTCTTC. Residues: CASNKGGSSYNEQFF.

The genes are TRBV28 and TRBJ2-2; TRBD2 agrees at 14 bases. Germline CDR1 is MDHEN and CDR2 is SYDVKM. The V gene end was trimmed by 3 bases and the J gene end by 1 base; junction bases not matched to a gene: 1. The CDR3 has 17 amino acids. The CDR3 nucleotides are TGTGCCAGCAGTTTTGGACTAGCGGGAGGGAACACCGGGGAGCTGTTTTTT. Amino acid sequence: CASSFGLAGGNTGELFF.

The chain combines TRBV20-1 with TRBJ1-2; tentative D call: TRBD1 (5 bases). The germline CDR1 and CDR2 sequences are DFQATT and SNEGSKA (reference sequence). With 2 bases removed from V and 4 bases from J, the gap between germline ends came to 14 bases. This CDR3 spans 14 amino acids. This chain's CDR3 is CSARIAGLGYGYTF. As DNA, the CDR3 is TGCAGTGCTAGAATAGCAGGGTTAGGCTATGGCTACACCTTC.

In its sample, this clonotype was seen many times. V is TRBV28 and J is TRBJ1-4; 8 bases map to TRBD1. The germline V gene has CDR1 MDHEN and CDR2 SYDVKM. V lost 7 bases, J lost 5 bases, and 3 bases stayed unmatched. The CDR3 totals 13 residues. This CDR3 reads CASNGQGNEKLFF. The CDR3 DNA reads TGTGCCAGCAACGGACAGGGAAATGAAAAACTGTTTTTT.